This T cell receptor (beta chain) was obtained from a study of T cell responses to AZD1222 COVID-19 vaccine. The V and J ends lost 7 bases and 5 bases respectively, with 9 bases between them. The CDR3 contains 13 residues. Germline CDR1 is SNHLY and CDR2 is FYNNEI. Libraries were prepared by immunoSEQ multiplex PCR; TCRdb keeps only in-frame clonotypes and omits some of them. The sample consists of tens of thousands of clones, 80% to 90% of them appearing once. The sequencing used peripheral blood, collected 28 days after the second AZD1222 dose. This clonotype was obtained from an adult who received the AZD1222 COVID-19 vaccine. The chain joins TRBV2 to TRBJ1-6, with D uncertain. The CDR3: CASKTTDNSPLHF. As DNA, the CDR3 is TGTGCCAGCAAAACGACGGATAATTCACCCCTCCACTTT.